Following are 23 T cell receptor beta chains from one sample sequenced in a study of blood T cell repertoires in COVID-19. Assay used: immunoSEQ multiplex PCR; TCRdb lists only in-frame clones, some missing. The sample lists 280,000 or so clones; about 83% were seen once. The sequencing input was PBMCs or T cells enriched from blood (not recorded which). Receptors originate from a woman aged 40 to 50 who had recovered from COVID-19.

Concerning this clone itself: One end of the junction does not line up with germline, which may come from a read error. The CDR3: CASTEWRMGGVYEQYF. In DNA, the CDR3 is TGTGCCAGCACTGAATGGAGGATGGGAGGGGTTTACGAGCAGTACTTC. The chain recombines TRBV6-1 with TRBJ2-7; 7 bases agree with TRBD2. Germline V gives CDR1 MNHNS, CDR2 SASEGT. The CDR3 is 16 residues long.

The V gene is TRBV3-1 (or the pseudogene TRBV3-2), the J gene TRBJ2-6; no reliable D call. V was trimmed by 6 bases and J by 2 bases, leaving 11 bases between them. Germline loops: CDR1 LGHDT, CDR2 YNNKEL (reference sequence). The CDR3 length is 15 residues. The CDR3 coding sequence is TGTGCCAGCAGGGCCGCCCTCCCTGGGGCCAACGTCCTGACTTTC. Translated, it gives CASRAALPGANVLTF.

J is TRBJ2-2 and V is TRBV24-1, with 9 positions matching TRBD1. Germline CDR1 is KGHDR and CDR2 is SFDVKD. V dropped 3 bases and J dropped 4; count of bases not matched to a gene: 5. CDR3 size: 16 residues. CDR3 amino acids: CATSDLTGGGTGELFF. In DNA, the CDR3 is TGTGCCACCAGTGATCTGACAGGGGGGGGCACCGGGGAGCTGTTTTTT.

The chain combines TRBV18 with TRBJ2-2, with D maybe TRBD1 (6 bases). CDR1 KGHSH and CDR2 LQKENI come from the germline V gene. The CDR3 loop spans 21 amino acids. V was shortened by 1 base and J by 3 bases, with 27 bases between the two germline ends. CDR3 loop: CASSPQRLAPLNTGYTGELFF. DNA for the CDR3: TGTGCCAGCTCACCACAGCGGTTGGCCCCGCTGAATACAGGGTACACCGGGGAGCTGTTTTTT.

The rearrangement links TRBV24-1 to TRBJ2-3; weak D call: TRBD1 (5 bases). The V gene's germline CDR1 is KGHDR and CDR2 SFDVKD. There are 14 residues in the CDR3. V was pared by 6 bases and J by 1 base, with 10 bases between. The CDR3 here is CATSSTVGTDTQYF. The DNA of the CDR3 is TGTGCCACCAGTTCGACAGTTGGCACAGATACGCAGTATTTT.

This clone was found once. The CDR3 DNA reads as TGTGCCAGCAGGCCGGCTTCGGCGGGGGCGAAAGGAAACACCATATATTTT. This gives the protein CASRPASAGAKGNTIYF. The chain employs TRBV2 and TRBJ1-3; D possibly corresponds to TRBD1 (6 bases). V lost 6 bases, J lost 4 bases, and 22 bases lay in between. The CDR3 is 17 residues long. Germline V gene sequence: CDR1 SNHLY, CDR2 FYNNEI. The entire variable domain, with the rest obtained from reference TRBV2 and TRBJ1-3, is as follows: EPEVTQTPSHQVTQMGQEVILRCVPISNHLYFYWYRQILGQKVEFLVSFYNNEISEKSEIFDDQFSVERPDGSNFTLKIRSTKLEDSAMYFCASRPASAGAKGNTIYFGEGSWLTVV.

CDR3 residues: CASSLGLEDEQYF. For the CDR3, the DNA is TGTGCCAGCAGCCTCGGACTAGAAGACGAGCAGTACTTC. The rearrangement links TRBV12-3 or TRBV12-4 to TRBJ2-7; TRBD2 agrees at 7 bases. The CDR3 consists of 13 residues. The trim removed 6 bases at V and 5 bases at J, leaving 7 bases unmatched.

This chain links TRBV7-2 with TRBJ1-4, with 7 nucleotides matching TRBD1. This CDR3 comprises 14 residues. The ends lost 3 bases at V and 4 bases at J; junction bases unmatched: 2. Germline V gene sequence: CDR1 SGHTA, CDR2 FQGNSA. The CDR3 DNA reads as TGTGCCAGCAGCTTCCGACAGGGTAATGAAAAACTGTTTTTT. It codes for CASSFRQGNEKLFF.

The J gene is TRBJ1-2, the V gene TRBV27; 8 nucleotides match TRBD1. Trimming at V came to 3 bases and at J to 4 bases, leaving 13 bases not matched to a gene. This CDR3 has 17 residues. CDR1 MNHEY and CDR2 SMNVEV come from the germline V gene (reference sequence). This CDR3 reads CASSLNGFNRGSYGYTF. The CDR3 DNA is TGTGCCAGCAGTTTGAATGGATTTAACAGGGGGTCCTATGGCTACACCTTC.

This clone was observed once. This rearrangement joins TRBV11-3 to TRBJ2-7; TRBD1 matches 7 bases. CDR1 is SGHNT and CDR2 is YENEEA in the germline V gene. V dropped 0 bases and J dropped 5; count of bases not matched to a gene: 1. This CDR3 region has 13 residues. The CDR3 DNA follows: TGTGCCAGCAGCTTAGAAGGGGGCCACGAGCAGTACTTC. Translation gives CASSLEGGHEQYF.

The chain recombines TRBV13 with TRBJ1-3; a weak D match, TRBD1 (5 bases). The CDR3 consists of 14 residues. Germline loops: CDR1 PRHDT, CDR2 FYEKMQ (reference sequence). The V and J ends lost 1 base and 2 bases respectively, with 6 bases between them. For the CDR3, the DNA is TGTGCCAGCAGCTTAGCGGGGGCTGGAAACACCATATATTTT. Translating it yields CASSLAGAGNTIYF.

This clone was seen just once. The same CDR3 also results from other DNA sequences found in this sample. The CDR3 DNA follows: TGTGCCAGCAGCTTAGGGCAGGGAGGAGAAAAACTGTTTTTT. This translates into CASSLGQGGEKLFF. V usage is TRBV7-9 and J usage is TRBJ1-4; tentatively, D is TRBD1 (5 bases). The V gene lost 1 base and the J gene lost 8 bases, with 11 bases spanning the gap. Germline V gene data show CDR1 as SEHNR and CDR2 as FQNEAQ (reference sequence). The CDR3 loop spans 14 amino acids.

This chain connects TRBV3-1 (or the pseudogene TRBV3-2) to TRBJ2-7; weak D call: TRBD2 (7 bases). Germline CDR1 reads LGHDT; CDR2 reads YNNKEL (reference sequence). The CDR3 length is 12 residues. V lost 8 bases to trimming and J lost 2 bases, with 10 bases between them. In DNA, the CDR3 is TGTGCCAGCCGGGGGGCCCCCTACGAGCAGTACTTC. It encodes CASRGAPYEQYF.

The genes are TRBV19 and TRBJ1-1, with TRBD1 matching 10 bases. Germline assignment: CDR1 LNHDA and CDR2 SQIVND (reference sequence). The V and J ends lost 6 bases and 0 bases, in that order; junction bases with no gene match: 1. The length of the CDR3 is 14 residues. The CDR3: CASSDRGLNTEAFF. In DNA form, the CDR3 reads TGTGCCAGTAGCGACAGGGGGCTGAACACTGAAGCTTTCTTT. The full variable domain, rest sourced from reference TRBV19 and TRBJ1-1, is DGGITQSPKYLFRKEGQNVTLSCEQNLNHDAMYWYRQDPGQGLRLIYYSQIVNDFQKGDIAEGYSVSREKKESFPLTVTSAQKNPTAFYLCASSDRGLNTEAFFGQGTRLTVV.

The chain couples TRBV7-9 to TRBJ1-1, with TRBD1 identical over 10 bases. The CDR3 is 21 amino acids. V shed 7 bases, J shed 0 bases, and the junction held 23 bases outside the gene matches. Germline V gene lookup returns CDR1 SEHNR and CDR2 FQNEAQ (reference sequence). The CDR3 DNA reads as TGTGCCAGCACCGCTTCCAATAGCTTTCGGGACAGGGGAACTATGAACACTGAAGCTTTCTTT. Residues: CASTASNSFRDRGTMNTEAFF.

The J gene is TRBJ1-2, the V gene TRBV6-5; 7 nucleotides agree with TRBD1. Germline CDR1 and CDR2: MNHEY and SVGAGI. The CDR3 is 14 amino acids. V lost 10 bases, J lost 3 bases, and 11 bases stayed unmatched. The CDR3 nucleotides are TGTGCCAACACCGATGAGACAGGGTACTATGGCTACACCTTC. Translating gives CANTDETGYYGYTF.

The CDR3 nucleotides read TGTGCCAGCAGCTTAGGGCTAGCGGGGTGGTACGAGCAGTACTTC. This codes for CASSLGLAGWYEQYF. This sequence joins TRBV7-2 and TRBJ2-7, with 9 bases aligning to TRBD2. Germline CDR1 SGHTA, CDR2 FQGNSA. The CDR3 contains 15 residues. V lost 1 base, J lost 4 bases, and 5 bases stayed unmatched. Looking up the rest from reference TRBV7-2 and TRBJ2-7 gives the full variable domain: GAGVSQSPSNKVTEKGKDVELRCDPISGHTALYWYRQSLGQGLEFLIYFQGNSAPDKSGLPSDRFSAERTGGSVSTLTIQRTQQEDSAVYLCASSLGLAGWYEQYFGPGTRLTVT.

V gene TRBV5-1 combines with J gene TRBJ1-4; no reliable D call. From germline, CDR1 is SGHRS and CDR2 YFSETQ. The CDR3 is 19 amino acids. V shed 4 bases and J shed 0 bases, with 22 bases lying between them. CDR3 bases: TGCGCCAGCAGCACTGGACTGGCCTTATTATCCTCAACTAATGAAAAACTGTTTTTT. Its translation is CASSTGLALLSSTNEKLFF.

The CDR3 DNA reads as TGTGCCAGCACCCTCTGGACAGGGAACACTGAAGCTTTCTTT. The encoded protein is CASTLWTGNTEAFF. This rearrangement joins TRBV3-1 (or the pseudogene TRBV3-2) to TRBJ1-1; 7 nucleotides agree with TRBD1. This CDR3 comprises 14 residues. Trimming cost V 7 bases and J 1 base; bases outside gene matches: 6. Per the germline V gene, CDR1 is LGHDT and CDR2 is YNNKEL (reference sequence).

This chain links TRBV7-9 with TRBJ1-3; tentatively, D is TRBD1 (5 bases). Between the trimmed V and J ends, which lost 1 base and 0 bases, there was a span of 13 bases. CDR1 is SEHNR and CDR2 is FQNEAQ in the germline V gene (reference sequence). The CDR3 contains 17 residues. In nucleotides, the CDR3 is TGTGCCAGCAGCTTAGTAGATGGGGGGGACTCTGGAAACACCATATATTTT. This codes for CASSLVDGGDSGNTIYF. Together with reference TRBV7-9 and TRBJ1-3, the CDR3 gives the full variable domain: DTGVSQNPRHKITKRGQNVTFRCDPISEHNRLYWYRQTLGQGPEFLTYFQNEAQLEKSRLLSDRFSAERPKGSFSTLEIQRTEQGDSAMYLCASSLVDGGDSGNTIYFGEGSWLTVV.

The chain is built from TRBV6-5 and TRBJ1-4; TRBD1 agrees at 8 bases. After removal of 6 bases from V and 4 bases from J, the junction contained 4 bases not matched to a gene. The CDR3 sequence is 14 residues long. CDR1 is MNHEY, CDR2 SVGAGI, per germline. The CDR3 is CASSDRGGNEKLFF. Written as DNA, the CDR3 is TGTGCCAGCAGCGACAGGGGAGGTAATGAAAAACTGTTTTTT.

In nucleotides, the CDR3 is TGCGCCAGCAGTGAGAAGCGGGAGGGCGCCAATGAGCAGTTCTTC. It is translated as CASSEKREGANEQFF. The chain recombines TRBV10-2 with TRBJ2-1; 10 positions agree with TRBD2. The length of the CDR3 is 15 residues. Unmatched junction bases numbered 4, after V lost 2 bases and J lost 6 bases. Germline V gene data show CDR1 as WSHSY and CDR2 as SAAADI.

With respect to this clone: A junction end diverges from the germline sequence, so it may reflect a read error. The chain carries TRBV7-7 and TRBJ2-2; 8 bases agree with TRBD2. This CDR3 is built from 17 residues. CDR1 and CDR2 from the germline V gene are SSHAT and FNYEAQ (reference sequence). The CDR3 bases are TGTGCTAGCAGCCCAGCGGGGGCGGTCGAGGGCACCGGGGAGCTGTTTTTT. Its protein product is CASSPAGAVEGTGELFF.